This T cell receptor (beta chain) was sequenced for a study of T cell responses to AZD1222 COVID-19 vaccine. Study-wide points: Among vaccine-associated CD4 TCRs, coverage spanned spike, with dominance at 160-218 and 743-854. Females outnumbered males among donors, who were mostly white British; clonal diversity was possibly underestimated.

This clone was seen a single time. Its specificity is not known. The germline V and J ends were trimmed by 2 bases and 3 bases, with 5 bases remaining between them. Per the germline V gene, CDR1 is SNHLY and CDR2 is FYNNEI. This CDR3 spans 13 amino acids. Produced via immunoSEQ multiplex PCR; TCRdb's table is partial and in-frame only. Of 120,000 to 150,000 clones in the sample, approximately 91% were seen once. This clonotype was obtained from an adult who received the MenACWY meningococcal vaccine as a control. The sequencing used peripheral blood, collected 28 days after the second dose of the MenACWY control vaccine. The chain carries TRBV2 and TRBJ2-1; D gene unclear. The CDR3: CASSENSYNEQFF. The CDR3 region has the DNA TGTGCCAGCAGTGAAAACAGCTACAATGAGCAGTTCTTC.